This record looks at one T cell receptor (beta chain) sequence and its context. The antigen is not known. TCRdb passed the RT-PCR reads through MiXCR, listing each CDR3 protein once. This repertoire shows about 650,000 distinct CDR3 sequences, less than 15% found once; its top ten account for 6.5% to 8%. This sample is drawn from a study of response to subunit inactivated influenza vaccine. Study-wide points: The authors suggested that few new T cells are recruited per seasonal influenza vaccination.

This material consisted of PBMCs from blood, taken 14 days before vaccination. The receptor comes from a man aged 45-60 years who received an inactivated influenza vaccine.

The CDR3 nucleotides read TGCGCCAGCAGCCAATGGGCGGGACGGGGGGGCCCAGTCGGCACAGATACGCAGTATTTT. Translation gives CASSQWAGRGGPVGTDTQYF. V gene TRBV4-3 combines with J gene TRBJ2-3, with TRBD2 identical over 8 bases. V gave up 2 bases and J gave up 1 base; unmatched junction bases: 17. The CDR3 totals 20 residues. Germline V lookup: CDR1 LGHNA, CDR2 YSLEER.